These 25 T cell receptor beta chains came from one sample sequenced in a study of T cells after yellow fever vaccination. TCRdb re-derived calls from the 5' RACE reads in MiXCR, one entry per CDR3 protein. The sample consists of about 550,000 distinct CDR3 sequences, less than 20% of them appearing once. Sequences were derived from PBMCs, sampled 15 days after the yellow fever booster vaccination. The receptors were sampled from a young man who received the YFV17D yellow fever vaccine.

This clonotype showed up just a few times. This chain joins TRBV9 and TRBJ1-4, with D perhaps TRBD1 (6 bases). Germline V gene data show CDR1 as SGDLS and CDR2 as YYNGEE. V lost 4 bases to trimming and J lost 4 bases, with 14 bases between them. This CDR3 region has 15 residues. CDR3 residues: CASSPREGDNEKLFF. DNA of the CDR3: TGTGCCAGCAGCCCTCGAGAGGGGGATAATGAAAAACTGTTTTTT.

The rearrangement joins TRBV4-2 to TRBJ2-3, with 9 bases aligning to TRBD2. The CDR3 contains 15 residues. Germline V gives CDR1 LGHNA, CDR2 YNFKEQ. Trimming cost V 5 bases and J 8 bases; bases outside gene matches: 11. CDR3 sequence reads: CASSTIAGDRGTQYF. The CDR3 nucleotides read TGTGCCAGCAGCACAATAGCGGGAGATAGAGGTACGCAGTATTTT.

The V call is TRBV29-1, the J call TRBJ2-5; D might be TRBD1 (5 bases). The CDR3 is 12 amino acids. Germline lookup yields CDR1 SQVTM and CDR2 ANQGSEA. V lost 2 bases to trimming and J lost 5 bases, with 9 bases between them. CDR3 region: CSVEWGRETQYF. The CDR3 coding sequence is TGCAGCGTTGAATGGGGCCGGGAGACCCAGTACTTC.

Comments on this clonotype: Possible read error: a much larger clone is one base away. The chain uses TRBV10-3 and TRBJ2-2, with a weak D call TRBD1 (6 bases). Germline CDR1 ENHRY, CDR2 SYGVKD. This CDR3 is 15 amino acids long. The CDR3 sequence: CTTTRTETNTGELFF. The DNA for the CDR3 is TGTACCACGACGAGGACAGAAACTAACACCGGGGAGCTGTTTTTT.

CDR3 sequence: CASSSSGGNIQYF. CDR3 coding DNA: TGTGCCAGCAGCTCCTCCGGGGGAAACATTCAGTACTTC. The chain employs TRBV7-2 and TRBJ2-4; D perhaps matches TRBD2 (6 bases). The CDR3 runs to 13 residues. In germline, CDR1 is SGHTA, CDR2 FQGNSA. Trimming left V 4 bases short and J 6 bases short, with 10 bases between.

CDR3 DNA: TGCAGTGCTAGCCCCGGCCAGGGGGCTTCCTACGAGCAGTACTTC. Translated, it gives CSASPGQGASYEQYF. The rearrangement uses TRBV20-1 and TRBJ2-7, with TRBD1 matching 8 bases. CDR1 is DFQATT and CDR2 is SNEGSKA in the germline V gene (reference sequence). The CDR3 has 15 amino acids. After removal of 3 bases from V and 1 base from J, the junction contained 8 bases not matched to a gene.

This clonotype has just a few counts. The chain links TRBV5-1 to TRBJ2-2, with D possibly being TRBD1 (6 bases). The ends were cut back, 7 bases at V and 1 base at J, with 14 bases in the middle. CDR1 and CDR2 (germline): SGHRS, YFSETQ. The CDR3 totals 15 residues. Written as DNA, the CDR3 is TGCGCCAGCTACCCCGGGACACGGAACACCGGGGAGCTGTTTTTT. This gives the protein CASYPGTRNTGELFF. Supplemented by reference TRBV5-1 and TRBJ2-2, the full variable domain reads KAGVTQTPRYLIKTRGQQVTLSCSPISGHRSVSWYQQTPGQGLQFLFEYFSETQRNKGNFPGRFSGRQFSNSRSEMNVSTLELGDSALYLCASYPGTRNTGELFFGEGSRLTVL.

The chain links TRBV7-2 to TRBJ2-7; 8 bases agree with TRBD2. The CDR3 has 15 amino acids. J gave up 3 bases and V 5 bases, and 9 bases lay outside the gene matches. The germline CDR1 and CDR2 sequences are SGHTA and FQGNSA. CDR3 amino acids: CASSRGGLGDYEQYF. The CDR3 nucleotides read TGTGCCAGCAGCCGGGGGGGACTAGGCGACTACGAGCAGTACTTC.

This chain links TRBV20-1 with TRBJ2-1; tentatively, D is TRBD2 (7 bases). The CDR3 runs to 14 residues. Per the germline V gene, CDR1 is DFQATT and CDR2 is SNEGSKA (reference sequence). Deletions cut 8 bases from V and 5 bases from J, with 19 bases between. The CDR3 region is CSPLRGGADNEQFF. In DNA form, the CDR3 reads TGCAGTCCTTTAAGGGGGGGCGCGGACAATGAGCAGTTCTTC.

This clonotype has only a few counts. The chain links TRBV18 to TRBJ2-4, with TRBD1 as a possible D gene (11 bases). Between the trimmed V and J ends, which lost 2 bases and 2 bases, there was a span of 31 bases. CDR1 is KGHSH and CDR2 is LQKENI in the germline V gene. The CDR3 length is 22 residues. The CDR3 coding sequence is TGTGCCAGCTCACCAGGGACAGGGGGTTCCCCCAGCGGGAGGGAATCCAAAAACATTCAGTACTTC. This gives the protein CASSPGTGGSPSGRESKNIQYF.

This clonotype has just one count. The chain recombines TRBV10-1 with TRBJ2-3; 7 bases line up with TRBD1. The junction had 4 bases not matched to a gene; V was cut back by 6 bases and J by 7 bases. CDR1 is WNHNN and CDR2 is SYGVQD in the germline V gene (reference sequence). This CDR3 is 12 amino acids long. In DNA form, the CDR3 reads TGCGCCAGCAGCTCGACAGGGAATACGCAGTATTTT. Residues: CASSSTGNTQYF.

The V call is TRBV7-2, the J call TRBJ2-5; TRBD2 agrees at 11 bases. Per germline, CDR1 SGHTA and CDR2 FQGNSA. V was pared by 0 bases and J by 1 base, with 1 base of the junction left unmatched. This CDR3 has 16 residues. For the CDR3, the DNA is TGTGCCAGCAGCTTAGCGGGACTAGCGGTCCAAGAGACCCAGTACTTC. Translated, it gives CASSLAGLAVQETQYF.

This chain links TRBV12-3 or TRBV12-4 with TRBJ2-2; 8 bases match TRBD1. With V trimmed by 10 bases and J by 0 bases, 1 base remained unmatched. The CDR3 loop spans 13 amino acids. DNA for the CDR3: TGTGCCACGGACAGGGCGAACACCGGGGAGCTGTTTTTT. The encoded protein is CATDRANTGELFF.

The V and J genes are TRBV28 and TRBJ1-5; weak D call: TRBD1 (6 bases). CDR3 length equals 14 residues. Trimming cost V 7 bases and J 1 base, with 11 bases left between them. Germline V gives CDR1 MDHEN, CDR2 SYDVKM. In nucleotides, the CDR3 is TGTGCCAGCATCAAGGGGGGAAGCAATCAGCCCCAGCATTTT. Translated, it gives CASIKGGSNQPQHF.

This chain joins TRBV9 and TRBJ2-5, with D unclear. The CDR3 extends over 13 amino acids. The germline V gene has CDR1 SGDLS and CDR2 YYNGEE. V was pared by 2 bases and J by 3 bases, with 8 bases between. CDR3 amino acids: CASSVRTKETQYF. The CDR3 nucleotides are TGTGCCAGCAGCGTTCGGACCAAAGAGACCCAGTACTTC.

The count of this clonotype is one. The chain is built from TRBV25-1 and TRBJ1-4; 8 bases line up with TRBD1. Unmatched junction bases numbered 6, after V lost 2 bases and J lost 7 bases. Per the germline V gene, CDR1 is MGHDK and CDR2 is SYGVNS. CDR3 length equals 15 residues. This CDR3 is CASSELAGGREKLFF. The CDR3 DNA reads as TGTGCCAGCAGTGAACTAGCAGGGGGCCGTGAAAAACTGTTTTTT.

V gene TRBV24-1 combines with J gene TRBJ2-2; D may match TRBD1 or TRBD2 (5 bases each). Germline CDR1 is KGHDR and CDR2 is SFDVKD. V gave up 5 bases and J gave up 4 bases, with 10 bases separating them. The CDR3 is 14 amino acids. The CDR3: CATSVGEPTGELFF. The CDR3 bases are TGTGCCACCAGTGTGGGGGAGCCCACCGGGGAGCTGTTTTTT.

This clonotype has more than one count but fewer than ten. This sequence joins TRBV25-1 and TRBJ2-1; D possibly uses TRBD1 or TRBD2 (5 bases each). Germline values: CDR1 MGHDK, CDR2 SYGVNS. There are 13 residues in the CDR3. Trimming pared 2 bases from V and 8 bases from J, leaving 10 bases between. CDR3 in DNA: TGTGCCAGCAGTGAAATGGGGACGGATGAGCAGTTCTTC. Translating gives CASSEMGTDEQFF.

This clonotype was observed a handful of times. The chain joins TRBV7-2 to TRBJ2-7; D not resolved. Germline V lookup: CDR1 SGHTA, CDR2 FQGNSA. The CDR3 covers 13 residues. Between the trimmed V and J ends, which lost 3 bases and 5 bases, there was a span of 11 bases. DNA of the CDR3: TGTGCCAGCAGCTTTAACGTAGGGCACGAGCAGTACTTC. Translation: CASSFNVGHEQYF.

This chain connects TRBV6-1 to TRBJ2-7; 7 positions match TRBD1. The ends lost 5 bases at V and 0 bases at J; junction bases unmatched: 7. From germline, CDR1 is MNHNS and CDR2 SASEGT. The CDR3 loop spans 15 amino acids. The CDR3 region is CASSRETGSSYEQYF. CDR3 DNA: TGTGCCAGCAGTCGAGAGACAGGGAGCTCCTACGAGCAGTACTTC.

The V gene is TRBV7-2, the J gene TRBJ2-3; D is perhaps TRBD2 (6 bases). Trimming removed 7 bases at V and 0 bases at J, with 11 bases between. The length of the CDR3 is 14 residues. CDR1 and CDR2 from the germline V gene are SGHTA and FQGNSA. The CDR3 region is CASKASASTDTQYF. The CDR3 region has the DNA TGTGCCAGCAAAGCTAGCGCTAGCACAGATACGCAGTATTTT.

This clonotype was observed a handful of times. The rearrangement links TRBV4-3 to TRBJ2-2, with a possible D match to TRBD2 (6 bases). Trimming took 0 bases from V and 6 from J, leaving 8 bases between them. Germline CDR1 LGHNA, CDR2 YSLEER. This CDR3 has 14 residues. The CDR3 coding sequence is TGCGCCAGCAGCCAAGAGCGGGGCTCCGGGGAGCTGTTTTTT. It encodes CASSQERGSGELFF.

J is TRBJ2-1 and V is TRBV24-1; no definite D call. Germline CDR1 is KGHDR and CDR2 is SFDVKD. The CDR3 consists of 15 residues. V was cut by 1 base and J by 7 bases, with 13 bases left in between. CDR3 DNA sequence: TGTGCCACCAGTGATTTAGGTCAGCCATGGAATGAGCAGTTCTTC. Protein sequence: CATSDLGQPWNEQFF.

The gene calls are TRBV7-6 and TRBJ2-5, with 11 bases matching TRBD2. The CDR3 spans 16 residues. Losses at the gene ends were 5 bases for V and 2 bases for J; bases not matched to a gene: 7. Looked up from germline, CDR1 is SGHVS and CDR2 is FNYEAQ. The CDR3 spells CASSVVGTSGQETQYF. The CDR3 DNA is TGTGCCAGCAGCGTAGTAGGGACTAGCGGACAAGAGACCCAGTACTTC.

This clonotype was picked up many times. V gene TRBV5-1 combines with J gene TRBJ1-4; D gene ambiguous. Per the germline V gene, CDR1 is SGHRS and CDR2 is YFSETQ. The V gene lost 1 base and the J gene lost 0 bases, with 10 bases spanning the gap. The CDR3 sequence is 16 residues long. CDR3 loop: CASSLTAGPTNEKLFF. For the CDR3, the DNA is TGCGCCAGCAGCTTGACGGCCGGGCCAACTAATGAAAAACTGTTTTTT.